This TCR beta chain was sequenced during a study of identical twins. Overall study results and limits: Out-of-frame TCR alpha sharing observed in monozygotic twins exceeded model estimates. Invariant MAIT and iNKT cells are populations that could partly confound zero-insertion analyses. Whereas memory repertoires showed no such difference, abundant cord blood beta clonotypes carried fewer insertions.

Of note for this clonotype: No antigen is known for it.

Each CDR3 protein is one row after TCRdb ran MiXCR on the 5' RACE reads. In the table there are 750,000 to 950,000 distinct CDR3 sequences, 9% to 15% of which are singletons. The CDR3 length is 14 residues. This sample also belongs to another study, concerning yellow fever vaccine responses in identical twins.

The TCR comes from a woman aged 18-29 years in good health. The rearrangement joins TRBV21-1 to TRBJ2-5. TRBV21-1 is listed as a pseudogene. The sequenced sample was PBMCs. The DNA of the CDR3 is TGTGCCAGCAGCAAACTTGCAGACCAAGAGACCCAGTACTTC. Translated: CASSKLADQETQYF.